The next 24 T cell receptor beta chains were all read from a single sample in a study of blood T cell repertoires in COVID-19. Clones were read by immunoSEQ multiplex PCR, and TCRdb kept only the in-frame ones, dropping some. The sample records 260,000 or so clones, around 85% being singletons. Specimen: PBMCs or T cells enriched from blood (not recorded which). The origin of the receptors is a woman between 50 and 59 years old who had recovered from COVID-19.

The chain joins TRBV5-1 to TRBJ1-2; a possible D gene is TRBD1 (5 bases). The CDR3 consists of 13 residues. Trimming pared 0 bases from V and 2 bases from J, leaving 5 bases between. The germline V gene encodes CDR1 SGHRS and CDR2 YFSETQ. CDR3 in DNA: TGCGCCAGCAGCTTGGGGACAAACTATGGCTACACCTTC. It yields the protein CASSLGTNYGYTF.

The chain joins TRBV11-2 to TRBJ1-3, with D possibly being TRBD1 (5 bases). The germline CDR1 and CDR2 sequences are SGHAT and FQNNGV. The CDR3 is made up of 14 amino acids. V shed 6 bases and J shed 1 base, with 10 bases lying between them. CDR3 nucleotides: TGTGCCAGCAGTTCGACAGTTTCTGGAAACACCATATATTTT. Translation gives CASSSTVSGNTIYF. Together with reference TRBV11-2 and TRBJ1-3, the CDR3 gives the full variable domain: EAGVAQSPRYKIIEKRQSVAFWCNPISGHATLYWYQQILGQGPKLLIQFQNNGVVDDSQLPKDRFSAERLKGVDSTLKIQPAKLEDSAVYLCASSSTVSGNTIYFGEGSWLTVV.

The J gene is TRBJ1-2, the V gene TRBV2; no clear D. CDR3 size: 10 residues. Trimming removed 10 bases at V and 3 bases at J, with 6 bases between. Germline CDR1 reads SNHLY; CDR2 reads FYNNEI. The CDR3 sequence is CATQYYGYTF. In DNA, the CDR3 is TGTGCCACCCAGTACTATGGCTACACCTTC.

This clone was counted only a few times. The chain joins TRBV25-1 to TRBJ2-6; TRBD2 is a possible D gene (5 bases). In germline, CDR1 is MGHDK, CDR2 SYGVNS. With 5 bases removed from V and 3 bases from J, the gap between germline ends came to 8 bases. CDR3 length equals 14 residues. The DNA of the CDR3 is TGTGCCAGCAGTAGAGGGAATGGGGCCAACGTCCTGACTTTC. Its translation: CASSRGNGANVLTF.

The rearrangement links TRBV5-1 to TRBJ2-5; D possibly corresponds to TRBD1 (6 bases). The CDR3 runs to 14 residues. CDR1 and CDR2 (germline): SGHRS, YFSETQ. V gave up 1 base and J gave up 0 bases, with 7 bases separating them. CDR3 nucleotide sequence: TGCGCCAGCAGCTTGACAGGGTACCAAGAGACCCAGTACTTC. This translates into CASSLTGYQETQYF.

The J gene is TRBJ2-7, the V gene TRBV7-2, with TRBD2 as a possible D gene (6 bases). Deletions cut 1 base from V and 2 bases from J, with 12 bases between. The CDR3 extends over 15 amino acids. Germline V gene lookup returns CDR1 SGHTA and CDR2 FQGNSA. The CDR3 sequence: CASSLEGGHAYEQYF. DNA of the CDR3: TGTGCCAGCAGCTTAGAAGGAGGGCACGCCTACGAGCAGTACTTC.

The genes are TRBV6-5 and TRBJ1-2; 10 bases align to TRBD1. This CDR3 spans 13 amino acids. Germline assignment: CDR1 MNHEY and CDR2 SVGAGI. V lost 6 bases, J lost 4 bases, and 2 bases stayed unmatched. The DNA of the CDR3 is TGTGCCAGCAGGACAGGGGGCGGCTATGGCTACACCTTC. Translating gives CASRTGGGYGYTF.

The chain links TRBV5-4 to TRBJ1-2, with 7 bases that match TRBD1. Germline CDR1 is SGHNT and CDR2 is YYREEE (reference sequence). CDR3 size: 13 residues. J gave up 2 bases and V 4 bases, and 2 bases lay outside the gene matches. CDR3 in amino acids: CASSEDRNYGYTF. CDR3 bases: TGTGCCAGCAGCGAGGACAGGAACTATGGCTACACCTTC.

V gene TRBV28 combines with J gene TRBJ1-4; TRBD1 agrees at 10 bases. J lost 7 bases, V lost 5 bases, and 4 bases had no gene match. CDR1 and CDR2 from the germline V gene are MDHEN and SYDVKM. The CDR3 loop spans 14 amino acids. For the CDR3, the DNA is TGTGCCAGCAGTGGGGGGACAGGGGTTGAAAAACTGTTTTTT. Translating gives CASSGGTGVEKLFF.

The chain combines TRBV27 with TRBJ2-4, with 12 bases matching TRBD1. Germline V gene sequence: CDR1 MNHEY, CDR2 SMNVEV (reference sequence). J was trimmed by 0 bases and V by 4 bases; bases with no gene match: 10. CDR3 length: 19 amino acids. CDR3 protein: CASSSSGTGGLLAKNIQYF. DNA for the CDR3: TGTGCCAGCAGTTCCTCCGGGACAGGGGGCTTATTAGCCAAAAACATTCAGTACTTC.

The chain couples TRBV13 to TRBJ1-4, with 10 bases that match TRBD1. Germline V gene lookup returns CDR1 PRHDT and CDR2 FYEKMQ (reference sequence). This CDR3 has 15 residues. With V trimmed by 1 base and J by 6 bases, 2 bases remained unmatched. Here the CDR3 reads CASSLEGQGYEKLFF. As DNA, the CDR3 is TGTGCCAGCAGCTTAGAGGGACAGGGGTATGAAAAACTGTTTTTT.

V gene TRBV11-2 combines with J gene TRBJ2-1, with 8 bases fitting TRBD2. Trimming took 2 bases from V and 12 from J; bases not matched to a gene: 15. This CDR3 has 16 residues. Germline V CDR1 and CDR2: SGHAT, FQNNGV. CDR3: CASSLWVGTSLGAQFF. In DNA form, the CDR3 reads TGTGCCAGCAGCTTATGGGTGGGGACTAGTTTGGGTGCGCAGTTCTTC.

The genes are TRBV7-6 and TRBJ2-2; 16 bases align to TRBD2. CDR1 and CDR2 (germline): SGHVS, FNYEAQ. This CDR3 is built from 18 residues. V shed 5 bases, J shed 6 bases, and the junction held 9 bases outside the gene matches. CDR3 residues: CASSLLGTSGGVSGELFF. The CDR3 DNA reads TGTGCCAGCAGCCTCCTCGGGACTAGCGGGGGGGTCTCCGGGGAGCTGTTTTTT.

The chain recombines TRBV10-3 with TRBJ2-2; D perhaps matches TRBD2 (6 bases). Germline V lookup: CDR1 ENHRY, CDR2 SYGVKD. The V gene lost 2 bases and the J gene lost 3 bases, with 7 bases spanning the gap. The CDR3 covers 14 residues. CDR3 amino acids: CAISEREHTGELFF. CDR3 DNA: TGTGCCATCAGTGAGCGGGAGCACACCGGGGAGCTGTTTTTT.

The chain links TRBV20-1 to TRBJ2-5, with TRBD1 as a possible D gene (5 bases). Trimming left V 3 bases short and J 1 base short, with 21 bases between. This CDR3 comprises 17 residues. CDR1 is DFQATT, CDR2 SNEGSKA, per germline (reference sequence). The chain's CDR3 is CSASTWQGGRVQETQYF. CDR3 nucleotide sequence: TGCAGTGCTAGTACCTGGCAGGGTGGACGCGTCCAAGAGACCCAGTACTTC.

The V gene is TRBV2, the J gene TRBJ1-6, with D perhaps matching TRBD1 (5 bases). V dropped 10 bases and J dropped 3 bases, with 10 bases sitting between them. Germline CDR1 is SNHLY and CDR2 is FYNNEI. The CDR3 is 13 amino acids. CDR3 DNA: TGTGCCACGCAGACAGACTATAATTCACCCCTCCACTTT. Translation gives CATQTDYNSPLHF.

This clone was detected only once. CDR3 bases: TGTGCCAGTAACCTAGCGGGAGGTAATGAGCAGTTCTTC. Translated: CASNLAGGNEQFF. The rearrangement links TRBV19 to TRBJ2-1, with TRBD2 matching over 11 bases. Germline CDR1 and CDR2: LNHDA and SQIVND (reference sequence). The CDR3 contains 13 residues. J was trimmed by 7 bases and V by 7 bases; bases with no gene match: 3.

The chain employs TRBV27 and TRBJ2-2; TRBD1 might be the D (6 bases). V was shortened by 5 bases and J by 3 bases, with 16 bases between the two germline ends. Per the germline V gene, CDR1 is MNHEY and CDR2 is SMNVEV (reference sequence). The CDR3 totals 16 residues. Written as DNA, the CDR3 is TGTGCCAGCAGTGAGGGGGACACACAAGACACCGGGGAGCTGTTTTTT. This codes for CASSEGDTQDTGELFF.

This sequence joins TRBV28 and TRBJ2-7, with a possible D match to TRBD1 (5 bases). Trimming cost V 3 bases and J 5 bases, with 11 bases left between them. From germline, CDR1 is MDHEN and CDR2 SYDVKM. The CDR3 is 13 residues long. In DNA, the CDR3 is TGTGCCAGCAGTTTCCCCCCAGGGAACGAGCAGTACTTC. Its protein is CASSFPPGNEQYF.

This chain joins TRBV6-5 and TRBJ1-1, with D possibly TRBD1 on 6 matching bases. The CDR3 contains 12 residues. Trimming shortened V by 6 bases and J by 4 bases, and 9 bases separated the two germline ends. Per germline, CDR1 MNHEY and CDR2 SVGAGI. The CDR3 nucleotides are TGTGCCAGCAGAGGGGGGGTCACTGAAGCTTTCTTT. This gives the protein CASRGGVTEAFF.

The chain has TRBV7-6 and TRBJ2-1; 10 nucleotides line up with TRBD2. This CDR3 is 15 amino acids long. The V gene's germline CDR1 is SGHVS and CDR2 FNYEAQ. With V trimmed by 2 bases and J by 8 bases, 6 bases remained unmatched. The CDR3 reads CASSLTSGKRDEQFF. As DNA, the CDR3 is TGTGCCAGCAGCTTAACTAGCGGGAAACGCGATGAGCAGTTCTTC.

The chain combines TRBV10-3 with TRBJ2-3; 8 nucleotides align to TRBD2. V trimming: 2 bases; J trimming: 5 bases; junction bases outside the gene matches: 3. CDR1 is ENHRY and CDR2 is SYGVKD in the germline V gene. This CDR3 is built from 14 residues. The CDR3 DNA reads TGTGCCATCAGTGAGCGGGGGGGCCAAGATACGCAGTATTTT. Translating gives CAISERGGQDTQYF.

The chain employs TRBV19 and TRBJ1-5, with TRBD1 as a possible D gene (6 bases). The CDR3 consists of 15 residues. The V gene's germline CDR1 is LNHDA and CDR2 SQIVND (reference sequence). Trimming pared 7 bases from V and 2 bases from J, leaving 15 bases between. For the CDR3, the DNA is TGTGCCAGTACCAGAGGGGGTTATGGCAATCAGCCCCAGCATTTT. This gives the protein CASTRGGYGNQPQHF.

The chain joins TRBV7-9 to TRBJ1-1; 7 bases agree with TRBD1. The junction had 6 bases not matched to a gene; V was cut back by 5 bases and J by 3 bases. The V gene's germline CDR1 is SEHNR and CDR2 FQNEAQ (reference sequence). CDR3 length equals 14 residues. The CDR3 loop reads CASSPHTGDTEAFF. DNA of the CDR3: TGTGCCAGCAGCCCCCACACAGGGGACACTGAAGCTTTCTTT.